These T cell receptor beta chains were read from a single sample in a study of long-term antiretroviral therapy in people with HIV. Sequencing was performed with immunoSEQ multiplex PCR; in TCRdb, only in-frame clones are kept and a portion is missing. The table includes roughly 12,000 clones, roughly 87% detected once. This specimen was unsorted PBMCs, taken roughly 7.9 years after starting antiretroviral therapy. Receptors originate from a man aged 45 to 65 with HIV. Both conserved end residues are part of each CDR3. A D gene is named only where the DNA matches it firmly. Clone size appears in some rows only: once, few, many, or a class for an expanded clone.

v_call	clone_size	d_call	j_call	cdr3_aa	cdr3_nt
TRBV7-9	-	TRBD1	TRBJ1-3	CASSFLTGWDTIYF	TGTGCCAGCAGCTTTCTGACAGGGTGGGACACCATATATTTT
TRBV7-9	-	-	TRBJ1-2	CASSPQLGLPTNYGYTF	TGTGCCAGCAGCCCCCAGCTTGGACTCCCTACTAACTATGGCTACACCTTC
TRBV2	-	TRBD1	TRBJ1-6	CASEGTANSPLHF	TGTGCCAGCGAAGGGACAGCCAATTCACCCCTCCACTTT
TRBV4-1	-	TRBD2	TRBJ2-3	CASSQDNPSGGLTDTQYF	TGCGCCAGCAGCCAAGATAATCCTAGCGGGGGCCTCACAGATACGCAGTATTTT
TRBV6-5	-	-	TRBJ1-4	CASSPSAFLNEKLFF	TGTGCCAGCAGTCCTTCGGCCTTCCTAAATGAAAAACTGTTTTTT
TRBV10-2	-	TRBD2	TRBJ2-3	CASSEETSALVTDTQYF	TGCGCCAGCAGTGAGGAGACTAGCGCTCTCGTCACAGATACGCAGTATTTT
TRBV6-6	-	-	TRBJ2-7	CASSYSRGDPSYEQYF	TGTGCCAGCAGTTACTCGAGGGGGGACCCTTCCTACGAGCAGTACTTC
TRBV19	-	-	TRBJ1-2	CASSTQGTGYTF	TGTGCCAGTAGTACACAGGGTACTGGCTACACCTTC
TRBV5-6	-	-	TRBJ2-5	CASSGNRDMQETQYF	TGTGCCAGCAGCGGAAACAGGGATATGCAGGAGACCCAGTACTTC
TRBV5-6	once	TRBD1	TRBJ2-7	CASSLVPGQSEYF	TGTGCCAGCAGCTTGGTCCCGGGACAGTCGGAGTACTTC
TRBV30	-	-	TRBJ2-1	CAWSHSIDEQFF	TGTGCCTGGAGTCATAGCATCGATGAGCAGTTCTTC
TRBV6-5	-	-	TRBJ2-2	CASTWGQNTGELFF	TGTGCCAGCACCTGGGGACAGAACACCGGGGAGCTGTTTTTT
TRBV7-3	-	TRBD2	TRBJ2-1	CASSLGLAGGYNEQFF	TGTGCCAGCAGCTTGGGACTAGCGGGGGGATACAATGAGCAGTTCTTC
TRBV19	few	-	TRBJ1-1	CASSDQLMNTEAFF	TGTGCCAGTAGTGACCAGCTCATGAACACTGAAGCTTTCTTT
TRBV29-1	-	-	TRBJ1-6	CSVRQAVDSPLHF	TGCAGCGTAAGACAGGCTGTGGATTCACCCCTCCACTTT
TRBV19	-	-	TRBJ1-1	CASSMGARSTEAFF	TGTGCCAGTAGTATGGGAGCGAGGAGCACTGAAGCTTTCTTT
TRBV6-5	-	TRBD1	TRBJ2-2	CASSYFDRGLTGELFF	TGTGCCAGCAGTTACTTCGACAGGGGGCTTACCGGGGAGCTGTTTTTT
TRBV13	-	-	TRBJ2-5	CASSTQGSGETQYF	TGTGCCAGCAGCACACAGGGATCCGGAGAGACCCAGTACTTC
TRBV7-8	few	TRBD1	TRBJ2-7	CASSSDRGLIYEQYF	TGTGCCAGCAGCTCTGACAGGGGGCTAATCTACGAGCAGTACTTC
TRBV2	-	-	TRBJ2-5	CASSEYTGETQYF	TGTGCCAGCAGTGAATATACCGGAGAGACCCAGTACTTC
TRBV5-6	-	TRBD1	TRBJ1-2	CASSSRGQGSYGYTF	TGTGCCAGCAGCTCGCGGGGACAGGGCTCGTATGGCTACACCTTC
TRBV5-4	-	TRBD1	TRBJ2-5	CASSQGRQGAKETQYF	TGTGCCAGCAGCCAAGGGAGGCAGGGGGCTAAAGAGACCCAGTACTTC
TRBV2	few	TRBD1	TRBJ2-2	CASSAEGAQVSGELFF	TGTGCCAGCAGCGCCGAGGGGGCGCAGGTTTCCGGGGAGCTGTTTTTT
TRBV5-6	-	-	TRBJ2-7	CASSFKAGTYEQYF	TGTGCCAGCAGCTTTAAAGCAGGTACATACGAGCAGTACTTC
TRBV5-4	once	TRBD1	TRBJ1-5	CASSLEGANQPQHF	TGTGCCAGCAGCTTGGAGGGGGCCAATCAGCCCCAGCATTTT
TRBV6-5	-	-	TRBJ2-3	CASRAGGLTDTQYF	TGTGCCAGCAGGGCCGGAGGGCTCACAGATACGCAGTATTTT
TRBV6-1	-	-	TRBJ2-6	CASSLGDSGANVLTF	TGTGCCAGCAGCCTAGGGGACTCTGGGGCCAACGTCCTGACTTTC
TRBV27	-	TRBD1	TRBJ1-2	CASSSAGGNYGYTF	TGTGCCAGCAGTTCAGCAGGGGGAAACTATGGCTACACCTTC
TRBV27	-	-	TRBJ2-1	CASSGDPLEQFF	TGTGCCAGCAGCGGAGACCCGTTGGAGCAGTTCTTC
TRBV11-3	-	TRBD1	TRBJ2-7	CASSLDSGTGSLEQYF	TGTGCCAGCAGCTTGGACTCCGGGACAGGGTCCCTGGAGCAGTACTTC
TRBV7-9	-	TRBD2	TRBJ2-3	CASSSLDLAGGTDTQYF	TGTGCCAGCAGCTCCCTCGACCTAGCGGGGGGCACAGATACGCAGTATTTT
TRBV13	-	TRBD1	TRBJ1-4	CASSLGLQGANEKLFF	TGTGCCAGCAGCTTAGGACTTCAGGGGGCAAACGAAAAACTGTTTTTT
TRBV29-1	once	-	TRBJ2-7	CSVEERQSGFYEQYF	TGCAGCGTTGAGGAAAGACAGAGCGGGTTTTACGAGCAGTACTTC